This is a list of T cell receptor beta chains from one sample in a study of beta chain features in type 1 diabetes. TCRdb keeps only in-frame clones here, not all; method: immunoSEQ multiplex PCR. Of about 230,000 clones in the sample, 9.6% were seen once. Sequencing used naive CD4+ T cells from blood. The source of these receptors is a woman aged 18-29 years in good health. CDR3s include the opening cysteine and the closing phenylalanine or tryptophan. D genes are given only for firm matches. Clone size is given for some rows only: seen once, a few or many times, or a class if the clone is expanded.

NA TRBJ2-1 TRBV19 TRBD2 CASKPGLGNNEQFF TGTGCCAGTAAGCCGGGACTAGGAAACAATGAGCAGTTCTTC
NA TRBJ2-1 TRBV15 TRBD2 CATSSPTSGNNEQFF TGTGCCACCAGCAGTCCCACTAGCGGCAACAATGAGCAGTTCTTC
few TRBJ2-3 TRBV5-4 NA CASSAPGQHPTQYF TGTGCCAGCAGCGCGCCGGGACAACACCCTACGCAGTATTTT
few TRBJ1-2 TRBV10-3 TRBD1 CAISAGQGLGGYTF TGTGCCATCAGCGCCGGACAGGGGTTAGGTGGCTACACCTTC
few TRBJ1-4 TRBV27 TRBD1 CASSLGQGLGEKLFF TGTGCCAGCAGTTTGGGACAGGGTTTGGGTGAAAAACTGTTTTTT
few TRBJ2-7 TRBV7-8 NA CASQNPSRLSYEQYF TGTGCCAGCCAAAACCCTAGCAGATTGAGTTACGAGCAGTACTTC
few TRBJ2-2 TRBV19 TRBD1 CASSIRQGVDTGELFF TGTGCCAGTAGTATCCGGCAGGGGGTCGACACCGGGGAGCTGTTTTTT
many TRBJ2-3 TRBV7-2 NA CASSLELADLDTQYF TGTGCCAGCAGCTTAGAGCTTGCCGATTTAGATACGCAGTATTTT
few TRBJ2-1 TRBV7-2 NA CASTNFSYNEQFF TGTGCCAGCACTAACTTCTCATACAATGAGCAGTTCTTC
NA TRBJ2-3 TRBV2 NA CASGGTTDTQYF TGTGCCAGCGGAGGGACCACAGATACGCAGTATTTT
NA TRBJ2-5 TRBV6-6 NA CASSYGGGTGETQYF TGTGCCAGCAGTTACGGAGGAGGCACGGGAGAGACCCAGTACTTC
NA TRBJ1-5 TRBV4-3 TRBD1 CASSQQGQGAINQPQHF TGCGCCAGCAGCCAACAAGGACAGGGGGCAATAAATCAGCCCCAGCATTTT
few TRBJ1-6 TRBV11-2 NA CASRSPGRGYGNSPLHF TGTGCCAGCAGATCCCCGGGGAGGGGCTATGGGAATTCACCCCTCCACTTT
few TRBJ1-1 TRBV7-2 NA CASSLHPQGPPEAFF TGTGCCAGCAGCTTACACCCCCAGGGTCCGCCTGAAGCTTTCTTT
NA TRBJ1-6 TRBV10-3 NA CAISEGGSSYNSPLHF TGTGCCATCAGTGAGGGGGGGAGCTCCTATAATTCACCCCTCCACTTT
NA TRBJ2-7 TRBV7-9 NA CASSSRGGTPYEQYF TGTGCCAGCAGCTCAAGGGGTGGGACTCCCTACGAGCAGTACTTC
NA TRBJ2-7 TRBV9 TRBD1 CASSVGGTGGHEQYF TGTGCCAGCAGCGTAGGCGGGACAGGGGGCCACGAGCAGTACTTC
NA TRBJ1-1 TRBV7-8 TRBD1 CASSLRDRGRNTEAFF TGTGCCAGCAGCTTAAGGGACAGGGGGCGGAACACTGAAGCTTTCTTT
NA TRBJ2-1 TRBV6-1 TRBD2 CASSLPSGYNEQFF TGTGCCAGCAGTCTACCTAGCGGATACAATGAGCAGTTCTTC
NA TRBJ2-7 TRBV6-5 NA CASSYSTGNYEQYF TGTGCCAGCAGTTACAGTACAGGGAACTACGAGCAGTACTTC
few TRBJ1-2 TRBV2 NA CASRAGNIYGYTF TGTGCCAGCAGAGCCGGGAACATCTATGGCTACACCTTC
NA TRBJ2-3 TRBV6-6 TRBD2 CASTPGLSTDTQYF TGTGCCAGCACTCCGGGACTAAGCACAGATACGCAGTATTTT
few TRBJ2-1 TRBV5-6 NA CASSLVPARDEQFF TGTGCCAGCAGCTTGGTTCCTGCTCGGGATGAGCAGTTCTTC
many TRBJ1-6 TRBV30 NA CAWSVYGRGANSPLHF TGTGCCTGGAGTGTATACGGGCGTGGGGCCAATTCACCCCTCCACTTT
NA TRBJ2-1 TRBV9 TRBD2 CASSATRTSGHNEQFF TGTGCCAGCAGCGCCACGCGCACTAGCGGACACAATGAGCAGTTCTTC
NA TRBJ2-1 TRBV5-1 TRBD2 CASSLGVGGRGNEQFF TGCGCCAGCAGCTTGGGGGTGGGAGGGAGAGGCAATGAGCAGTTCTTC
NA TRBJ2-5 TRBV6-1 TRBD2 CASSGPSGGLTQETQYF TGTGCCAGCAGTGGACCTAGCGGGGGCCTTACTCAAGAGACCCAGTACTTC
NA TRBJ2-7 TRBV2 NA CASSPRSYEQYF TGTGCCAGCAGCCCGAGATCCTACGAGCAGTACTTC
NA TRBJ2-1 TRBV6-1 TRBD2 CASSEGSGGKPYNEQFF TGTGCCAGCAGTGAAGGGTCGGGGGGAAAACCCTACAATGAGCAGTTCTTC
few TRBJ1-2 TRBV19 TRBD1 CASSALQQGYYGYTF TGTGCCAGTAGTGCCCTCCAACAGGGGTACTATGGCTACACCTTC
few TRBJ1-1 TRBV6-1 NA CASSETLNTEAFF TGTGCCAGCAGTGAGACATTGAACACTGAAGCTTTCTTT
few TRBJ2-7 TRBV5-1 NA CASSLEGQHYRSSYEQYF TGCGCCAGCAGCTTGGAGGGCCAGCACTACAGGAGCTCCTACGAGCAGTACTTC
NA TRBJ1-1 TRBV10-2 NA CASSVGGGTEAFF TGCGCCAGCAGTGTGGGGGGAGGCACTGAAGCTTTCTTT
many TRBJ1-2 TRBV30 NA CAWRPGRKDGYTF TGTGCCTGGAGACCCGGGAGGAAGGATGGCTACACCTTC
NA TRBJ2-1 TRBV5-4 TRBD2 CASSLTRGGSYNEQFF TGTGCCAGCAGCCTCACCCGGGGGGGATCCTACAATGAGCAGTTCTTC
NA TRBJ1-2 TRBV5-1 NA CASSPQTVNYGYTF TGCGCCAGCAGCCCGCAGACTGTGAACTATGGCTACACCTTC
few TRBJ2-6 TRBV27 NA CASSPHSEPGANVLTF TGTGCCAGCAGTCCCCATTCCGAGCCTGGGGCCAACGTCCTGACTTTC
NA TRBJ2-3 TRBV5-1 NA CASSYREAGTDTQYF TGCGCCAGCAGTTACCGAGAGGCGGGAACAGATACGCAGTATTTT
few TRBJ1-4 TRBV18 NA CASSPKDSRTLATNEKLFF TGTGCCAGCTCACCAAAGGACAGTAGAACCTTGGCAACTAATGAAAAACTGTTTTTT
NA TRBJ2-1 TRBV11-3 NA CASSLGSDPYNEQFF TGTGCCAGCAGCTTAGGGAGCGACCCCTACAATGAGCAGTTCTTC
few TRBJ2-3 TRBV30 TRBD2 CAWTRGAGGPDTQYF TGTGCCTGGACTCGAGGAGCGGGGGGCCCAGATACGCAGTATTTT
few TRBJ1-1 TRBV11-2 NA CASSLRGGTEAFF TGTGCCAGCAGCTTGAGAGGAGGCACTGAAGCTTTCTTT
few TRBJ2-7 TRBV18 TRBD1 CASSPGQGARSYEQYF TGTGCCAGCTCACCAGGACAGGGGGCACGCTCCTACGAGCAGTACTTC